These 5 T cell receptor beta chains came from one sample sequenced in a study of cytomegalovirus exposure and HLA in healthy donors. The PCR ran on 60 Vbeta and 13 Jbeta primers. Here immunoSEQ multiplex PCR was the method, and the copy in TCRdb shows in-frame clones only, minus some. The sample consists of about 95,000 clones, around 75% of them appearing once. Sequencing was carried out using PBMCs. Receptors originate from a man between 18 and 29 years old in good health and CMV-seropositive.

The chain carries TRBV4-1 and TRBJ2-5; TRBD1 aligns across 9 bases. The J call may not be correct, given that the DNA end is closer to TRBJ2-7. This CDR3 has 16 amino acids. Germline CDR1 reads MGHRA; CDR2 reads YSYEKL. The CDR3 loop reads CASSRPGTGRGYEQYF. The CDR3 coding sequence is TGCGCCAGCAGCCGGCCGGGGACAGGGAGGGGTTACGAGCAGTACTTC.

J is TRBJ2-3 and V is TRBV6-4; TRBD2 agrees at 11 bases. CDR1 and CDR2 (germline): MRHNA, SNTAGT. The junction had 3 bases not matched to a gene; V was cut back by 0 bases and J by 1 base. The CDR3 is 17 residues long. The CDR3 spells CASSDSSGGAGTDTQYF. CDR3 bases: TGTGCCAGCAGTGACTCTAGCGGGGGGGCAGGCACAGATACGCAGTATTTT.

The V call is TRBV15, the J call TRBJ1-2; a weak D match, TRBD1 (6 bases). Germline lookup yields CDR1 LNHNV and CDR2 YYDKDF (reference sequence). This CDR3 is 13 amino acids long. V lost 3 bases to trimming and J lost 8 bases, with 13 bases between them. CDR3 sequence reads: CATSRQGLRGYTF. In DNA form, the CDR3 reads TGTGCCACCAGCAGGCAGGGGTTAAGGGGCTACACCTTC.

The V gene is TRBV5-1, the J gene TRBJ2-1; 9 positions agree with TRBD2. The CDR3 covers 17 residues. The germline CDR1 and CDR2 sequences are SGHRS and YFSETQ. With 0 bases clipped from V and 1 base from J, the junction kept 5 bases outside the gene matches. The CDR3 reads CASSLGTRGGSYNEQFF. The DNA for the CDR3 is TGCGCCAGCAGCTTGGGGACGCGGGGGGGGTCCTACAATGAGCAGTTCTTC.

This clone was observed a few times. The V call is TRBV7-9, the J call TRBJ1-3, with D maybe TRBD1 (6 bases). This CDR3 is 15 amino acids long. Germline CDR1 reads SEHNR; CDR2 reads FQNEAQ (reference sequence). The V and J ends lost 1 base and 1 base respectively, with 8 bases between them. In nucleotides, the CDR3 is TGTGCCAGCAGCTTAGTCAGGGGATCTGGAAACACCATATATTTT. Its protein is CASSLVRGSGNTIYF.